The clone carrying this TCR beta chain has only a few counts. TCRdb reprocessed the RT-PCR reads via MiXCR and lists one record per CDR3 protein. The sample lists around 700,000 distinct CDR3 sequences; 14% were seen once. This CDR3 is 13 amino acids long. V was clipped by 3 bases and J by 2 bases, with 7 bases between them. The V and J genes are TRBV12-3 or TRBV12-4 and TRBJ1-2; no clear D. Sequencing was performed on memory CD4+ T cells from blood. The TCR originated in a female donor in good health, serving as a healthy control. The CDR3 here is CASSFLGNYGYTF. DNA for the CDR3: TGTGCCAGCAGTTTCTTGGGGAACTATGGCTACACCTTC.